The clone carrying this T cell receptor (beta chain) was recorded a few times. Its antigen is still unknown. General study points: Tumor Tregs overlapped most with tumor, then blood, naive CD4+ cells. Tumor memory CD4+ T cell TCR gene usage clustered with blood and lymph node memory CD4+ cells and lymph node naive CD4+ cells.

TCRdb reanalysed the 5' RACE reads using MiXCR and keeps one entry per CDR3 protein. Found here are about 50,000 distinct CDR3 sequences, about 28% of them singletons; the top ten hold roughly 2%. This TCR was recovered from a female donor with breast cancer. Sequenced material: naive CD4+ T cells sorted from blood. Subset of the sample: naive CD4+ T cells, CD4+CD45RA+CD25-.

For the CDR3, the DNA is TGTGCCTGGAAACGGACAGGGGGGGGCGAGCAGTACTTC. Translation gives CAWKRTGGGEQYF. This chain links TRBV30 with TRBJ2-7; 10 bases are shared with TRBD1. Germline V lookup: CDR1 GTSNPN, CDR2 SVGIG (reference sequence). The CDR3 totals 13 residues. With 4 bases clipped from V and 6 bases from J, the junction kept 6 bases outside the gene matches.